The 2 T cell receptor beta chains below were found in one sample sequenced in a study of CD8+CD57+ T cells in acquired aplastic anemia. CDR3 and TCR beta VDJ profiling relied on a genomic DNA template. TCRdb ran MiXCR on the reads and lists one entry per CDR3 protein. The table includes fewer than 250,000 distinct CDR3 sequences, about half detected once. The sequenced sample was sorted CD4+, CD8+, or CD8+CD57+ T cells (not recorded which) from PBMCs. Receptors originate from a human donor in good health, serving as a control.

This chain uses TRBV2 with TRBJ1-1; D is undetermined. Trimming took off 7 bases at V and 0 bases at J, with 12 bases between the two ends. Germline V gene lookup returns CDR1 SNHLY and CDR2 FYNNEI. This CDR3 comprises 14 residues. CDR3: CASTPSGLNTEAFF. CDR3 bases: TGTGCCAGCACCCCTTCCGGGCTGAACACTGAAGCTTTCTTT.

This clonotype was seen many times. The gene calls are TRBV20-1 and TRBJ1-5, with TRBD1 matching over 9 bases. Germline V gene lookup returns CDR1 DFQATT and CDR2 SNEGSKA (reference sequence). Trimming took 1 base from V and 2 from J; bases not matched to a gene: 18. The CDR3 length is 20 residues. CDR3 in DNA: TGCAGTGCTAGAGGCCCGCTAACCCGGACAGGGGACGGGGGCAATCAGCCCCAGCATTTT. It yields the protein CSARGPLTRTGDGGNQPQHF.